The 26 T cell receptor beta chains given below trace back to one sample, sequenced in a study of early T cells in non-severe SARS-CoV-2 infection. TCRdb recomputed calls from the 5' RACE reads with MiXCR, one row per CDR3 protein. The sample carries roughly 40,000 distinct CDR3 sequences, around 6.8% recorded once. The sequenced sample consisted of whole blood. The source of these receptors is an adult who was a healthcare worker with PCR-confirmed SARS-CoV-2 infection or an uninfected control (not recorded which).

This clonotype was counted at least ten times. The rearrangement joins TRBV9 to TRBJ2-1, with D perhaps TRBD2 (5 bases). This CDR3 region has 15 residues. V lost 0 bases to trimming and J lost 7 bases, with 14 bases between them. Germline values: CDR1 SGDLS, CDR2 YYNGEE. The CDR3 region is CASSVEAGGLNEQFF. CDR3 DNA sequence: TGTGCCAGCAGCGTAGAAGCTGGCGGACTGAATGAGCAGTTCTTC.

This sequence joins TRBV4-3 and TRBJ2-6, with D perhaps given as TRBD1 or TRBD2 (5 bases each). CDR1 is LGHNA and CDR2 is YSLEER in the germline V gene. This CDR3 is built from 16 residues. Deletions cut 3 bases from V and 0 bases from J, with 9 bases between. The CDR3, as DNA: TGCGCCAGCAGCCAGGGGACGGGCTCTGGGGCCAACGTCCTGACTTTC. It codes for CASSQGTGSGANVLTF.

This clonotype was counted many times. The V call is TRBV10-3, the J call TRBJ2-5; the match to TRBD2 covers 11 bases. Germline CDR1 reads ENHRY; CDR2 reads SYGVKD. The CDR3 is made up of 15 amino acids. The V gene end was trimmed by 2 bases and the J gene end by 5 bases; junction bases not matched to a gene: 4. The CDR3 DNA reads TGTGCCATCAGTGAGGGTACTAGCGGGGGCGAGACCCAGTACTTC. Its translation is CAISEGTSGGETQYF.

This rearrangement joins TRBV7-3 to TRBJ2-3; D uncertain. The CDR3 is made up of 14 amino acids. Germline V lookup: CDR1 SGHTA, CDR2 FQGTGA. V was clipped by 1 base and J by 0 bases, with 5 bases between them. The CDR3 reads CASSLRISTDTQYF. The CDR3 bases are TGTGCCAGCAGCTTAAGGATTAGCACAGATACGCAGTATTTT. The full variable domain, its missing parts supplied by reference TRBV7-3 and TRBJ2-3, is GAGVSQTPSNKVTEKGKYVELRCDPISGHTALYWYRQSLGQGPEFLIYFQGTGAADDSGLPNDRFFAVRPEGSVSTLKIQRTERGDSAVYLCASSLRISTDTQYFGPGTRLTVL.

V gene TRBV27 combines with J gene TRBJ2-3; D is tentatively TRBD1 or TRBD2 (6 bases each). The germline CDR1 and CDR2 sequences are MNHEY and SMNVEV (reference sequence). The V and J ends lost 7 bases and 4 bases respectively, with 21 bases between them. The CDR3 contains 16 residues. The CDR3: CASMRVGGLEADTQYF. CDR3 coding DNA: TGTGCCAGCATGCGGGTAGGGGGGCTTGAGGCAGATACGCAGTATTTT.

This clonotype was seen ten or more times. V gene TRBV7-9 combines with J gene TRBJ2-1, with 9 bases aligning to TRBD2. The junction had 7 bases not matched to a gene; V was cut back by 2 bases and J by 8 bases. The CDR3 runs to 15 residues. Germline values: CDR1 SEHNR, CDR2 FQNEAQ (reference sequence). The CDR3 sequence: CASSLIPSGNYEQFF. The CDR3 coding sequence is TGTGCCAGCAGCTTAATTCCTAGCGGGAACTATGAGCAGTTCTTC.

The V gene is TRBV11-2, the J gene TRBJ2-3; TRBD1 might be the D (6 bases). Trimming removed 5 bases from V and 3 bases from J, with 15 bases in between. Germline V gene lookup returns CDR1 SGHAT and CDR2 FQNNGV. This CDR3 spans 15 amino acids. The CDR3 DNA reads TGTGCCAGCAGCCCATACCACAGGGCAACAGATACGCAGTATTTT. This sequence encodes CASSPYHRATDTQYF.

The chain employs TRBV7-2 and TRBJ2-4, with no clear D. Deletions cut 1 base from V and 0 bases from J, with 7 bases between. The germline V gene has CDR1 SGHTA and CDR2 FQGNSA. The CDR3 loop spans 15 amino acids. The CDR3: CASSLGMIAKNIQYF. The CDR3 DNA sequence: TGTGCCAGCAGCTTAGGCATGATAGCCAAAAACATTCAGTACTTC.

This clonotype was seen ten or more times. The chain is built from TRBV12-3 or TRBV12-4 and TRBJ2-2; D unresolved. This CDR3 has 13 amino acids. V was pared by 7 bases and J by 0 bases, with 6 bases between. DNA for the CDR3: TGTGCCAGCACTGGGCCGAACACCGGGGAGCTGTTTTTT. Protein product: CASTGPNTGELFF.

This clonotype was observed at least ten times. The chain has TRBV11-2 and TRBJ1-4; 9 positions match TRBD1. V gave up 4 bases and J gave up 4 bases; unmatched junction bases: 4. Germline CDR1 and CDR2: SGHAT and FQNNGV. The CDR3 has 15 amino acids. The CDR3 reads CASSYWGQGNEKLFF. The DNA for the CDR3 is TGTGCCAGCAGCTACTGGGGACAGGGTAATGAAAAACTGTTTTTT.

In this sample, this clonotype turned up many times. This chain uses TRBV6-4 with TRBJ2-2; 9 nucleotides align to TRBD1. This CDR3 region has 17 residues. The germline gives CDR1 MRHNA, CDR2 SNTAGT. The V gene end was trimmed by 2 bases and the J gene end by 2 bases; junction bases not matched to a gene: 6. The CDR3 DNA follows: TGTGCCAGCAGTGACACAGGGGGCATCTATAACACCGGGGAGCTGTTTTTT. It encodes CASSDTGGIYNTGELFF.

This chain uses TRBV11-2 with TRBJ2-5, with D possibly matching TRBD1 (5 bases). The CDR3 is made up of 16 amino acids. The V end lost 4 bases, the J end lost 1 base, and 16 bases lay between the germline ends. Germline CDR1 reads SGHAT; CDR2 reads FQNNGV. As DNA, the CDR3 is TGTGCCAGCAGCTCTCAGGGCACCCCCCCCCAAGAGACCCAGTACTTC. It encodes CASSSQGTPPQETQYF.

The V gene is TRBV18, the J gene TRBJ1-1, with no clear D. The CDR3 spans 15 residues. Trimming left V 6 bases short and J 4 bases short, with 18 bases between. Germline V gene lookup returns CDR1 KGHSH and CDR2 LQKENI. CDR3 residues: CASSLKGQLVTEAFF. The CDR3 DNA reads TGTGCCAGCTCTCTCAAGGGCCAACTGGTCACTGAAGCTTTCTTT.

This clonotype was found a few times. This chain connects TRBV5-6 to TRBJ2-7; 7 bases fit TRBD1. This CDR3 contains 12 residues. Germline CDR1 is SGHDT and CDR2 is YYEEEE. The junction had 0 bases not matched to a gene; V was cut back by 1 base and J by 5 bases. CDR3 protein: CASSLTGDEQYF. In DNA form, the CDR3 reads TGTGCCAGCAGCTTGACAGGGGACGAGCAGTACTTC.

This clonotype was detected ten times or more. CDR3 DNA: TGTGCCAGCAGCTGGGTTGAGGTAGGCACTGAAGCTTTCTTT. Amino acids: CASSWVEVGTEAFF. V is TRBV5-6 and J is TRBJ1-1; no firm D call. Germline CDR1 SGHDT, CDR2 YYEEEE. The V end was cut by 3 bases, the J end by 4 bases, with 13 bases between. This CDR3 has 14 residues.

This clonotype was observed many times. V usage is TRBV20-1 and J usage is TRBJ2-4; D not certain. The length of the CDR3 is 16 residues. With 6 bases removed from V and 3 bases from J, the gap between germline ends came to 21 bases. Germline V CDR1 and CDR2: DFQATT, SNEGSKA (reference sequence). The CDR3 bases are TGCAGTGCCCATCCGAAAGGTCTCTTAGACAAAAACATTCAGTACTTC. Amino acids: CSAHPKGLLDKNIQYF.

This chain joins TRBV11-2 and TRBJ2-3; unclear D gene. The CDR3 extends over 15 amino acids. Trimming removed 0 bases from V and 8 bases from J, with 15 bases in between. The germline V gene encodes CDR1 SGHAT and CDR2 FQNNGV. CDR3 in DNA: TGTGCCAGCAGCTTAGATGCCGGACCACTGTCTACGCAGTATTTT. This sequence encodes CASSLDAGPLSTQYF.

The chain has TRBV5-6 and TRBJ2-7; 8 bases align to TRBD2. The CDR3 contains 16 residues. CDR1 is SGHDT and CDR2 is YYEEEE in the germline V gene. The J segment lost 7 bases and the V segment lost 2 bases, leaving 14 bases of the junction unmatched. CDR3 amino acids: CASSLTSHVLAGEQYF. CDR3 coding DNA: TGTGCCAGCAGCTTAACTAGCCACGTTCTAGCGGGTGAGCAGTACTTC. Full variable domain (rest looked up from reference TRBV5-6 and TRBJ2-7): DAGVTQSPTHLIKTRGQQVTLRCSPKSGHDTVSWYQQALGQGPQFIFQYYEEEERQRGNFPDRFSGHQFPNYSSELNVNALLLGDSALYLCASSLTSHVLAGEQYFGPGTRLTVT.

The table lists this clonotype with a few counts. The chain couples TRBV6-2 or TRBV6-3 to TRBJ2-5; D is perhaps TRBD2 (6 bases). Germline lookup yields CDR1 MNHEY and CDR2 SVGEGT. This CDR3 region has 12 residues. Between the trimmed V and J ends, which lost 6 bases and 5 bases, there was a span of 10 bases. The CDR3 sequence: CASRASVETQYF. CDR3 in DNA: TGTGCCAGCAGGGCTAGCGTGGAGACCCAGTACTTC.

The rearrangement joins TRBV6-2 or TRBV6-3 to TRBJ2-7; TRBD1 matches 9 bases. This CDR3 comprises 17 residues. After removal of 6 bases from V and 4 bases from J, the junction contained 16 bases not matched to a gene. CDR1 and CDR2 from the germline V gene are MNHEY and SVGEGT. The CDR3 sequence: CASRPPRGTGLSYEQYF. Written as DNA, the CDR3 is TGTGCCAGCAGGCCCCCCCGGGGGACAGGGCTTTCATACGAGCAGTACTTC.

This clonotype was seen at least ten times. The J gene is TRBJ1-6, the V gene TRBV20-1, with D possibly TRBD1 on 5 matching bases. Trimming pared 6 bases from V and 4 bases from J, leaving 13 bases between. The CDR3 runs to 14 residues. The V gene's germline CDR1 is DFQATT and CDR2 SNEGSKA (reference sequence). This chain's CDR3 is CSARFGGYNSPLHF. CDR3 nucleotide sequence: TGCAGTGCCCGCTTCGGGGGGTATAATTCACCCCTCCACTTT.

In this sample, this clonotype turned up many times. The chain combines TRBV20-1 with TRBJ2-1; 12 bases map to TRBD1. This CDR3 is built from 16 residues. From germline, CDR1 is DFQATT and CDR2 SNEGSKA (reference sequence). V dropped 4 bases and J dropped 7; count of bases not matched to a gene: 11. Written as DNA, the CDR3 is TGCAGTGCTATCAAGCCGGGACAGGGGGCGGGTAATGAGCAGTTCTTC. Protein product: CSAIKPGQGAGNEQFF.

The chain uses TRBV5-1 and TRBJ1-3; D not certain. The germline V and J ends were trimmed by 4 bases and 4 bases, with 12 bases remaining between them. Germline-derived CDR1 and CDR2 are SGHRS and YFSETQ. The CDR3 extends over 14 amino acids. This CDR3 is CASSGAQEGNTIYF. CDR3 bases: TGCGCCAGCAGCGGAGCCCAGGAAGGAAACACCATATATTTT. The variable domain in full, completed from reference TRBV5-1 and TRBJ1-3, reads KAGVTQTPRYLIKTRGQQVTLSCSPISGHRSVSWYQQTPGQGLQFLFEYFSETQRNKGNFPGRFSGRQFSNSRSEMNVSTLELGDSALYLCASSGAQEGNTIYFGEGSWLTVV.

The V call is TRBV10-3, the J call TRBJ1-6; D gene uncertain. CDR1 ENHRY and CDR2 SYGVKD come from the germline V gene. Trimming stripped 7 bases from V and 9 bases from J, with 13 bases between. The CDR3 length is 13 residues. CDR3 sequence: CAINGGVGSPLHF. The DNA for the CDR3 is TGTGCCATCAACGGCGGGGTTGGTTCACCCCTCCACTTT.

This clonotype was seen a few times. The J gene is TRBJ1-1, the V gene TRBV11-2; TRBD1 might be the D (5 bases). Germline CDR1 SGHAT, CDR2 FQNNGV. This CDR3 comprises 17 residues. V dropped 5 bases and J dropped 1 base, with 20 bases sitting between them. In DNA, the CDR3 is TGTGCCAGCAGCCCTCATCCGGACACCCCGGAGAACACTGAAGCTTTCTTT. This gives the protein CASSPHPDTPENTEAFF.

This clonotype was observed a handful of times. The V and J genes are TRBV12-3 or TRBV12-4 and TRBJ2-3; no firm D call. CDR3 size: 13 residues. V lost 7 bases, J lost 7 bases, and 15 bases lay in between. The CDR3 DNA is TGTGCCAGCACCCGGGTCATCCAGCATACGCAGTATTTT. Protein: CASTRVIQHTQYF.